This TCR beta chain was sequenced during a study of T cell clonotyping in hematopoietic cell transplantation. Whole-study results and caveats: After transplant, recipient diversity fell while pathologically expanded clonotypes grew through day 180.

About this clone: The antigen is undetermined.

Repertoires were generated with immunoSEQ multiplex PCR, while TCRdb's copy carries only in-frame clones and drops some. The sample has 15,000 to 20,000 clones, more than 65% seen once. Losses at the gene ends were 4 bases for V and 7 bases for J; bases not matched to a gene: 10. CDR3 length equals 14 residues. The germline CDR1 and CDR2 sequences are MNHEY and SVGAGI. The source of this sequence is a man aged 55 to 70 in good health. Some clones in this sample may be carry-over from other donors' samples. Sequenced input: peripheral blood mononuclear cells. The chain has TRBV6-5 and TRBJ2-7; 7 nucleotides align to TRBD1. This chain's CDR3 is CASSFPGQPTEQYF. CDR3 DNA: TGTGCCAGCAGTTTCCCGGGACAGCCTACGGAGCAGTACTTC.